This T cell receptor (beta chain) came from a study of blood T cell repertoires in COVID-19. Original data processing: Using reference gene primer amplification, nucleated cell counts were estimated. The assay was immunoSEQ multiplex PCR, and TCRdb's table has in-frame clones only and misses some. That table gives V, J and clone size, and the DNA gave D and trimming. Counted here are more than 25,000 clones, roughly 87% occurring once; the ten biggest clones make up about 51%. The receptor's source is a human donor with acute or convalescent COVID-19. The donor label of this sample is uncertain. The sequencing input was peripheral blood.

CDR3 sequence reads: CASSQDPPVGFAGGLAEQFF. CDR3 DNA: TGCGCCAGCAGCCAAGATCCCCCAGTTGGGTTCGCGGGGGGGCTCGCTGAGCAGTTCTTC. The J gene is TRBJ2-1, the V gene TRBV4-3; 9 positions match TRBD2. The junction had 21 bases not matched to a gene; V was cut back by 0 bases and J by 9 bases. The CDR3 sequence is 20 residues long. The germline CDR1 and CDR2 sequences are LGHNA and YSLEER.